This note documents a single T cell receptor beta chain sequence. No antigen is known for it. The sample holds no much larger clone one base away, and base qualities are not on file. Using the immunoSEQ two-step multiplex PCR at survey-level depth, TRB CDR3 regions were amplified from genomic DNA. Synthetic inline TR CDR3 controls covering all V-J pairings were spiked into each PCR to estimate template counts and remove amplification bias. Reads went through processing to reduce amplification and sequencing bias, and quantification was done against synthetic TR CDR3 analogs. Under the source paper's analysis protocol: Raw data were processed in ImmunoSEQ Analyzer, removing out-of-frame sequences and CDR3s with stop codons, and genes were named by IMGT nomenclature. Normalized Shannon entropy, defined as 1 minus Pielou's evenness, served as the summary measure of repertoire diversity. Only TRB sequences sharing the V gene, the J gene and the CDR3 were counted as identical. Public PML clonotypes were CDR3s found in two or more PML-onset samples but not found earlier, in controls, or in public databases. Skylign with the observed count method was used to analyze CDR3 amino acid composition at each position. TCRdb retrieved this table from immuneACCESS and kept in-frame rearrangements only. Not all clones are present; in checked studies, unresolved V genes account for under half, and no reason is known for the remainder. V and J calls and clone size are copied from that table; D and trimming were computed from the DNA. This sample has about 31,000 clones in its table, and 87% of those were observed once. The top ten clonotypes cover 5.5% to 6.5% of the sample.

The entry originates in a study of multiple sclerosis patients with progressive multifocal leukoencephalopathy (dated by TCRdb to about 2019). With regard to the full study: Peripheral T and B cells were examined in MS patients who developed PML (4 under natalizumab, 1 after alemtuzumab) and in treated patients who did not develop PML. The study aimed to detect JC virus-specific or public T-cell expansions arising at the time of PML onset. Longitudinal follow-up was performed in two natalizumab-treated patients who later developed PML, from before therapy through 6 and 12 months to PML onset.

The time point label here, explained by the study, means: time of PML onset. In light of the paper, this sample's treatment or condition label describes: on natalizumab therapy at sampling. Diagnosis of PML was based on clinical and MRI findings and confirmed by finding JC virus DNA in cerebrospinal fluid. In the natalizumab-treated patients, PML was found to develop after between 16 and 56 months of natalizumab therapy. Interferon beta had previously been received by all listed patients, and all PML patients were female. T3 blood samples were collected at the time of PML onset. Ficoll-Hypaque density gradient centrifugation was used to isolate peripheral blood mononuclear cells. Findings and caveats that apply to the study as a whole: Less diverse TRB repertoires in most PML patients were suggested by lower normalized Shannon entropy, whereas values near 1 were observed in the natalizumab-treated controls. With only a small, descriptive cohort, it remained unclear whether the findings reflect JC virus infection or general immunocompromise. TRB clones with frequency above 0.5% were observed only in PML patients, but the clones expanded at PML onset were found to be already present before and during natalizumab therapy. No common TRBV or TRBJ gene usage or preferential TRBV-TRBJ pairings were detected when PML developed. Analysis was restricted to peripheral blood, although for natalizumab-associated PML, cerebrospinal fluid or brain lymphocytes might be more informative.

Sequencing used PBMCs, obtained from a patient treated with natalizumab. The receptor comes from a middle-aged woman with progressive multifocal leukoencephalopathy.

The CDR3 sequence is CASSSQGAKTEAFF. The nucleotides are TGTGCCAGCAGCTCACAGGGGGCCAAAACTGAAGCTTTCTTT. Recombination joined TRBV7-9 with TRBJ1-1, and TRBD1 matches 9 of the central bases. V lost 4 bases and J lost 5 bases, and the count of bases not matched to a germline gene is 5. The CDR3 contains 14 residues, cysteine and phenylalanine counted. The DNA shown is the 42-base CDR3, in frame from base 1. CDR1 and CDR2 are read off the germline V gene (reference sequence) as SEHNR and FQNEAQ.